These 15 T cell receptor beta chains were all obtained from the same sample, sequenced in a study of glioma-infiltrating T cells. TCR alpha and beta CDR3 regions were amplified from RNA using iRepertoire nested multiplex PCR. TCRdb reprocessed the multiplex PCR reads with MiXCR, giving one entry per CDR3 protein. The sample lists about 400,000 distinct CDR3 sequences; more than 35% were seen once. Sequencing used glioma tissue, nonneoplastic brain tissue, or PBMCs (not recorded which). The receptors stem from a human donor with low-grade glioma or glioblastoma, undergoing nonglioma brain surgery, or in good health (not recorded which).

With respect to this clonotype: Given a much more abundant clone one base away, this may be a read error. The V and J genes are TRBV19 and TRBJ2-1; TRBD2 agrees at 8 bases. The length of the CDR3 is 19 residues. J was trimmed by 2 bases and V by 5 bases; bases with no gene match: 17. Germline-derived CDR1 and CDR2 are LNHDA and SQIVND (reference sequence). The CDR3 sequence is CASSLTSGASHVPYNEQFF. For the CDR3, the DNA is TGTGCCAGTAGTCTCACTAGCGGAGCTTCTCATGTCCCCTACAATGAGCAGTTCTTC.

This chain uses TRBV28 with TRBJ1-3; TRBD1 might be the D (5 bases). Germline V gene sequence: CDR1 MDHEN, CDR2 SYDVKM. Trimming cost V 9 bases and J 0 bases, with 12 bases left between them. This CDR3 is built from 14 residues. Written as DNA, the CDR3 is TGTGCCAGTGGGACCGAACGCTCTGGAAACACCATATATTTT. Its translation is CASGTERSGNTIYF.

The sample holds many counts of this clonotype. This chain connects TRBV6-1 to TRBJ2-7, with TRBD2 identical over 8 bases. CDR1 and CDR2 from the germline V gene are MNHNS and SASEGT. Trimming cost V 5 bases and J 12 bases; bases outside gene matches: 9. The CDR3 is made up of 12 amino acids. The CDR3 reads CASSSLAGPWYF. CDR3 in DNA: TGTGCCAGCAGTTCTTTAGCGGGGCCGTGGTACTTC.

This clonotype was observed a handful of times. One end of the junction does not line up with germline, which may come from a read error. CDR3 in amino acids: CASSHPGLGGSPLHF. DNA of the CDR3: TGCGCCAGCAGCCATCCAGGGTTAGGAGGTTCACCCCTCCACTTT. The chain uses TRBV6-1 and TRBJ1-6, with D maybe TRBD1 (5 bases). The germline CDR1 and CDR2 sequences are MNHNS and SASEGT. This CDR3 spans 15 amino acids.

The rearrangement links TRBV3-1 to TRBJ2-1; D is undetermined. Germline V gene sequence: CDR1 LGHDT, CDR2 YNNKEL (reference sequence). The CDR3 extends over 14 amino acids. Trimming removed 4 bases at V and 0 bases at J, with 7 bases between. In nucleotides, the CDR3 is TGTGCCAGCAGCCCCTTAGGCTCCTACAATGAGCAGTTCTTC. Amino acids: CASSPLGSYNEQFF.

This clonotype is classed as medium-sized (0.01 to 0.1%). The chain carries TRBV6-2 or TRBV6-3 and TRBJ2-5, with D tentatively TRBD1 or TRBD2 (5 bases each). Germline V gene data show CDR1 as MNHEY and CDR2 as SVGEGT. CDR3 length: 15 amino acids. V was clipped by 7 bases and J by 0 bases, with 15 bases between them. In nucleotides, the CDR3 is TGTGCCAGCATTCGGGACCCACCGTACCAAGAGACCCAGTACTTC. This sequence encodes CASIRDPPYQETQYF.

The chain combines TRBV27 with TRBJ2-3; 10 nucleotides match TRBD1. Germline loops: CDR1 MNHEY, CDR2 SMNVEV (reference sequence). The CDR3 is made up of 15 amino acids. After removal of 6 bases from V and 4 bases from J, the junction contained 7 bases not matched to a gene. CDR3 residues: CASSPGTGVADTQYF. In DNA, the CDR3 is TGTGCCAGCAGCCCCGGGACAGGGGTCGCAGATACGCAGTATTTT.

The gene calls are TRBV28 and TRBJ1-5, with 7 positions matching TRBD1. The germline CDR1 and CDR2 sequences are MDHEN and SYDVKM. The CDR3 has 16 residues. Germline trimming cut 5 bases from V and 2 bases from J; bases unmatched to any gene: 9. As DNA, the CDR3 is TGTGCCAGCAGTCAGACAGGGTTAGTGGGCAATCAGCCCCAGCATTTT. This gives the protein CASSQTGLVGNQPQHF. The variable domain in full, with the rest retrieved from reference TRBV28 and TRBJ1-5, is DVKVTQSSRYLVKRTGEKVFLECVQDMDHENMFWYRQDPGLGLRLIYFSYDVKMKEKGDIPEGYSVSREKKERFSLILESASTNQTSMYLCASSQTGLVGNQPQHFGDGTRLSIL.

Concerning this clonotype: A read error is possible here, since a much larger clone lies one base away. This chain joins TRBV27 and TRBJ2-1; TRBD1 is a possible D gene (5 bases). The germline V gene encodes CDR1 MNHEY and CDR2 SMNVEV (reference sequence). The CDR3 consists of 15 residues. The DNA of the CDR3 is TGTGCCAGCAGTTCAGGGCCCCTCCACTACAATGAGCATTTCTTC. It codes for CASSSGPLHYNEHFF.

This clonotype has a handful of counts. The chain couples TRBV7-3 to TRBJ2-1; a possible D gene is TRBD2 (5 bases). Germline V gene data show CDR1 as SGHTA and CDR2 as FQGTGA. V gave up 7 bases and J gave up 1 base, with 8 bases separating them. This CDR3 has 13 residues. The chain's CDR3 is CASKGGSYNEQFF. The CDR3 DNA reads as TGTGCCAGCAAAGGAGGATCCTACAATGAGCAGTTCTTC.

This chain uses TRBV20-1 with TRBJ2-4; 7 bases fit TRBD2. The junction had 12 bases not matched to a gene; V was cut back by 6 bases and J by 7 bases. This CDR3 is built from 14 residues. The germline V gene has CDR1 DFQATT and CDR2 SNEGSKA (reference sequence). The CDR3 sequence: CSASLSGKGNIQYF. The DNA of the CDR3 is TGCAGTGCGAGCCTCAGCGGGAAGGGGAACATTCAGTACTTC.

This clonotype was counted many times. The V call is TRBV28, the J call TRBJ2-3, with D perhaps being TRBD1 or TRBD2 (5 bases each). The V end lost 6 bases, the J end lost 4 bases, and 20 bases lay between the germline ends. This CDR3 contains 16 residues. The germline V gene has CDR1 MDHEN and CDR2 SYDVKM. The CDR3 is CASSWTGTTSADTQYF. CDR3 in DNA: TGTGCCAGCAGCTGGACCGGGACCACAAGCGCAGATACGCAGTATTTT.

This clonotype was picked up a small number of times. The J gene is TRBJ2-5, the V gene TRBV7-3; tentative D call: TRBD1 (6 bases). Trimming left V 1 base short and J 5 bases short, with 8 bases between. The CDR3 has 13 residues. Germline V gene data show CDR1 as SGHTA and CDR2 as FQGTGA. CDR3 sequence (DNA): TGTGCCAGCAGCTTAAACAGGGATGAGACCCAGTACTTC. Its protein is CASSLNRDETQYF.

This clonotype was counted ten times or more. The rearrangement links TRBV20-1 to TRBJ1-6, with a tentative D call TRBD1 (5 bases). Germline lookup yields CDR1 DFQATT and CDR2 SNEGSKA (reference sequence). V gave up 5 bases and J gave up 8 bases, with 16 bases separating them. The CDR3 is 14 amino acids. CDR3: CSAQAGTGDSPLHF. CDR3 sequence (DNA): TGCAGTGCTCAAGCCGGGACTGGAGATTCACCCCTCCACTTT.

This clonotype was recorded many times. The CDR3 DNA reads as TGTGCCAGCAGCGTAGCTACGAGGGGACAGGCCTCGTCTGGGGCCAACGTCCTGACTTTC. This translates into CASSVATRGQASSGANVLTF. The chain joins TRBV9 to TRBJ2-6; TRBD1 matches at 8 bases. Trimming removed 0 bases from V and 1 base from J; junction bases left unmatched: 12. Germline assignment: CDR1 SGDLS and CDR2 YYNGEE. This CDR3 has 20 residues.